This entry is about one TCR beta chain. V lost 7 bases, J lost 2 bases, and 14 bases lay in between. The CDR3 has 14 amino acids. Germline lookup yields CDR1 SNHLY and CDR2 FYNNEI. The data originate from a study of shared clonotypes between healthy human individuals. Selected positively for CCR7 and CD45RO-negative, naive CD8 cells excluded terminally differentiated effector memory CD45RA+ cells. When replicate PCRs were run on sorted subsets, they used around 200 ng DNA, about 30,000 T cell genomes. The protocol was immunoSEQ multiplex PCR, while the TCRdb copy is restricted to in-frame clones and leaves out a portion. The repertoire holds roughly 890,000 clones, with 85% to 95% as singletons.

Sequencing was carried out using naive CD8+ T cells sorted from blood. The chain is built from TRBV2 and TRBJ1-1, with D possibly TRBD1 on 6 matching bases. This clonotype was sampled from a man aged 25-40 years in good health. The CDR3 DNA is TGTGCCAGCACCCAGGGGACACTTAACACTGAAGCTTTCTTT. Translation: CASTQGTLNTEAFF.